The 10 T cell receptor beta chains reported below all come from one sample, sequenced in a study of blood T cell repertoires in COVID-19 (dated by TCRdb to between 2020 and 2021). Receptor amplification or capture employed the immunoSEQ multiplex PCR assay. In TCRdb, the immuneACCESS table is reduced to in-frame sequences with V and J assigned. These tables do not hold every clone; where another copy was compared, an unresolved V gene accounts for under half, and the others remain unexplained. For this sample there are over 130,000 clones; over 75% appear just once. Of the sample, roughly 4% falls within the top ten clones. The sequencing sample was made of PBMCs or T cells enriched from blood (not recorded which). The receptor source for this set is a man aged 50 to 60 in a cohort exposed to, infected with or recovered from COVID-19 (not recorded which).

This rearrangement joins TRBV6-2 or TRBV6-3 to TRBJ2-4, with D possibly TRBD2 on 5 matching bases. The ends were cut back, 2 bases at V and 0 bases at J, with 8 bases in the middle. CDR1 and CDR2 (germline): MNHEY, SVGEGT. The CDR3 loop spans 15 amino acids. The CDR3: CASSYLRGAKNIQYF. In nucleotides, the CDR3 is TGTGCCAGCAGTTACCTCCGGGGAGCCAAAAACATTCAGTACTTC.

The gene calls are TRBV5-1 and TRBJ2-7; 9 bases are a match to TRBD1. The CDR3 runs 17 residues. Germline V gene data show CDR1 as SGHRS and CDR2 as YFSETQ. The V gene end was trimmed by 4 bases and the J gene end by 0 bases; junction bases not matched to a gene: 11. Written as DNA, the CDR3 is TGCGCCAGCAGCCCGGGGACAGGGACTTTGCTCTCCTACGAGCAGTACTTC. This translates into CASSPGTGTLLSYEQYF. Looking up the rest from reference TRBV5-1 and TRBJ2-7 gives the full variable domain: KAGVTQTPRYLIKTRGQQVTLSCSPISGHRSVSWYQQTPGQGLQFLFEYFSETQRNKGNFPGRFSGRQFSNSRSEMNVSTLELGDSALYLCASSPGTGTLLSYEQYFGPGTRLTVT.

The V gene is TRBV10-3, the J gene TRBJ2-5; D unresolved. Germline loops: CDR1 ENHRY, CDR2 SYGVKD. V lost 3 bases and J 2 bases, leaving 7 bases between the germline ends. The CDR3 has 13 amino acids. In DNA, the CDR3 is TGTGCCATCAGTGATAATAGACAAGAGACCCAGTACTTC. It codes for CAISDNRQETQYF.

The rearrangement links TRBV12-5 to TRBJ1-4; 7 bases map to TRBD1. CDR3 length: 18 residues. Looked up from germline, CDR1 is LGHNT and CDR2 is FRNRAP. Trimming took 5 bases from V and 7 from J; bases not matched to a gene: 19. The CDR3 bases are TGTGCTAGTGGTCCAGACCGGCTGGCTCAGGGGACAGTTGAAAAACTGTTTTTT. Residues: CASGPDRLAQGTVEKLFF.

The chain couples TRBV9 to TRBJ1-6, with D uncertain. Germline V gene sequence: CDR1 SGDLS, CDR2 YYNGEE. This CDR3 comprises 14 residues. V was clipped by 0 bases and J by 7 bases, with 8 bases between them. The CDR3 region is CASSVEGRNSPLHF. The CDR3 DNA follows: TGTGCCAGCAGCGTAGAAGGCAGGAATTCACCCCTCCACTTT.

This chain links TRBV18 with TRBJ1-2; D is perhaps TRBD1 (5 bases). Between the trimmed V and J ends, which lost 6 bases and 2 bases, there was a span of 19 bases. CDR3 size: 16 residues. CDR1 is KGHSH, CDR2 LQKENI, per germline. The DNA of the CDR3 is TGTGCCAGCTCCGCGCAGAGAGCGACAGTCAACTATGGCTACACCTTC. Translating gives CASSAQRATVNYGYTF.

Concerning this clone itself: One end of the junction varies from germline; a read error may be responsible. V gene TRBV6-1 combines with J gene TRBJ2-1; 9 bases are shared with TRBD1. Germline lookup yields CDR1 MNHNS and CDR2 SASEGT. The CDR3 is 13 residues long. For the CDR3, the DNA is TGTGCCAGCAGTGAACAGGGACAGGGTTTGAGTGTCTTC. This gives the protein CASSEQGQGLSVF.

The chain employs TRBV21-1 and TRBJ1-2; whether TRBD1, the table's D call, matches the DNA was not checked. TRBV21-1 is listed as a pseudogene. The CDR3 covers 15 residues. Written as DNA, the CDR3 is TGTGCCAGCAGCAACCGGGACAGGGATGTGGATGGCTACACCTTC. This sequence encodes CASSNRDRDVDGYTF.

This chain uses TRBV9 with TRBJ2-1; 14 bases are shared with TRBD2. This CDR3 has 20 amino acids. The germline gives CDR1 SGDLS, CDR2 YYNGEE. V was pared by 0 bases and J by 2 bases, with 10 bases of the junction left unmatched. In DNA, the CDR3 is TGTGCCAGCAGCGTAGCCGGACTAGCGGGGGGCTATGTGACCTACAATGAGCAGTTCTTC. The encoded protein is CASSVAGLAGGYVTYNEQFF.

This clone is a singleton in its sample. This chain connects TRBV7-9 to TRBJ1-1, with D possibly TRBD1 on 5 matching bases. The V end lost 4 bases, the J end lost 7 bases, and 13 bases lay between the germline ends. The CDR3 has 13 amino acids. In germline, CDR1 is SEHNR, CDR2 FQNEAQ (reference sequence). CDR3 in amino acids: CASSSETDLEAFF. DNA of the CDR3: TGTGCCAGCAGCTCAGAGACAGATCTTGAAGCTTTCTTT.